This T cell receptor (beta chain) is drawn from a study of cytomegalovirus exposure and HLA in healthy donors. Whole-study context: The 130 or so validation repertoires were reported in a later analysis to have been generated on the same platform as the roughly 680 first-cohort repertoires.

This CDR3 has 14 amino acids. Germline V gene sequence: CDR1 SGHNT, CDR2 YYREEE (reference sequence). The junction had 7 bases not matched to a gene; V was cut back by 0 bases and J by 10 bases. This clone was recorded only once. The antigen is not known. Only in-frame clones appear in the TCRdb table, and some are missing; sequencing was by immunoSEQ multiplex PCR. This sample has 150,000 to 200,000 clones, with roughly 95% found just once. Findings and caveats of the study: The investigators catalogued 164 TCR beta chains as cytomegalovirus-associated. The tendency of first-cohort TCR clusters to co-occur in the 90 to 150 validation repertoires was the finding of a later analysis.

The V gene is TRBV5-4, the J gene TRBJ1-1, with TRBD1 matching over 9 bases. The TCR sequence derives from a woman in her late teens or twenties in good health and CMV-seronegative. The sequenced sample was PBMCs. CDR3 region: CASSLVDRGSGAFF. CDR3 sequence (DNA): TGTGCCAGCAGCTTGGTTGACAGGGGGTCTGGAGCTTTCTTT.